A selection of T cell receptor beta chains follows, all from one sample in a study of shared clonotypes between healthy human individuals. The data were produced by immunoSEQ multiplex PCR, yet TCRdb's version contains in-frame clones alone and is incomplete. The table has about 2.2 million clones, about 93% seen once. The sequencing sample was made of naive CD8+ T cells from PBMCs. The receptors were gathered from a man between 18 and 35 years old in good health. Some clones in this sample may be carry-over from other donors' samples. The CDR3 runs from the conserved cysteine through the conserved F or W. Each record gives: clone size, V gene, D gene, J gene, CDR3 protein, CDR3 DNA. A D gene is named only where the DNA matches it firmly. Only part of the rows carry a size: once, few, many, or a class if the clone is expanded.

clone size: -
V gene: TRBV15
D gene: TRBD1
J gene: TRBJ1-4
CDR3 protein: CATTRDRGEKLFF
CDR3 DNA: TGTGCCACCACCCGGGACAGGGGGGAAAAACTGTTTTTT

clone size: -
V gene: TRBV5-5
D gene: -
J gene: TRBJ2-2
CDR3 protein: CASTIGGTGELFF
CDR3 DNA: TGTGCCAGCACCATCGGCGGCACCGGGGAGCTGTTTTTT

clone size: -
V gene: TRBV28
D gene: -
J gene: TRBJ1-1
CDR3 protein: CASNFGSEAFF
CDR3 DNA: TGTGCCAGCAATTTTGGATCTGAAGCTTTCTTT

clone size: -
V gene: TRBV5-4
D gene: -
J gene: TRBJ2-7
CDR3 protein: CASSQKWGTGKYEQYF
CDR3 DNA: TGCGCCAGCAGCCAAAAGTGGGGCACAGGGAAGTACGAGCAGTACTTC

clone size: once
V gene: TRBV7-9
D gene: TRBD1
J gene: TRBJ2-2
CDR3 protein: CASSHRDRGATGELFF
CDR3 DNA: TGTGCCAGCAGCCACCGGGACAGGGGAGCCACCGGGGAGCTGTTTTTT

clone size: -
V gene: TRBV7-9
D gene: TRBD1
J gene: TRBJ2-1
CDR3 protein: CASSSGTGVSEQFF
CDR3 DNA: TGTGCCAGCAGCTCCGGGACAGGTGTCAGTGAGCAGTTCTTC

clone size: -
V gene: TRBV9
D gene: -
J gene: TRBJ2-2
CDR3 protein: CASSVSNTGELFF
CDR3 DNA: TGTGCCAGCAGCGTATCGAACACCGGGGAGCTGTTTTTT

clone size: -
V gene: TRBV28
D gene: -
J gene: TRBJ2-7
CDR3 protein: CASTLVRGYEQYF
CDR3 DNA: TGTGCCAGCACCCTGGTACGCGGTTACGAGCAGTACTTC

clone size: once
V gene: TRBV27
D gene: -
J gene: TRBJ2-1
CDR3 protein: CASSPTPIRNEQFF
CDR3 DNA: TGTGCCAGCAGTCCCACTCCAATTAGAAATGAGCAGTTCTTC

clone size: -
V gene: TRBV13
D gene: -
J gene: TRBJ2-2
CDR3 protein: CASSSRDKGWGTGELFF
CDR3 DNA: TGTGCCAGCAGCTCCCGGGACAAAGGCTGGGGCACCGGGGAGCTGTTTTTT

clone size: -
V gene: TRBV7-2
D gene: -
J gene: TRBJ2-7
CDR3 protein: CASSLGTVGFYEQYF
CDR3 DNA: TGTGCCAGCAGCCTCGGGACTGTCGGTTTCTACGAGCAGTACTTC

clone size: -
V gene: TRBV9
D gene: TRBD1
J gene: TRBJ1-1
CDR3 protein: CASSPGQGAVETEAFF
CDR3 DNA: TGTGCCAGCAGCCCCGGACAGGGGGCTGTGGAAACTGAAGCTTTCTTT

clone size: -
V gene: TRBV7-9
D gene: -
J gene: TRBJ2-3
CDR3 protein: CASLGLGRFGQYF
CDR3 DNA: TGTGCCAGCTTAGGACTCGGCCGTTTCGGGCAGTATTTT

clone size: -
V gene: TRBV7-9
D gene: -
J gene: TRBJ1-5
CDR3 protein: CASSLGQGYSNQPQHF
CDR3 DNA: TGTGCCAGCAGCTTAGGCCAGGGCTATAGCAATCAGCCCCAGCATTTT

clone size: -
V gene: TRBV9
D gene: TRBD1
J gene: TRBJ2-7
CDR3 protein: CASSVSGTGGHEQYF
CDR3 DNA: TGTGCCAGCAGCGTATCCGGGACAGGGGGCCACGAGCAGTACTTC

clone size: -
V gene: TRBV7-2
D gene: TRBD2
J gene: TRBJ2-5
CDR3 protein: CASSLSGGRGETQYF
CDR3 DNA: TGTGCCAGCAGCTTAAGTGGAGGGAGGGGAGAGACCCAGTACTTC

clone size: -
V gene: TRBV27
D gene: TRBD1
J gene: TRBJ2-5
CDR3 protein: CASSLGTGGKETQYF
CDR3 DNA: TGTGCCAGCAGTTTAGGGACAGGGGGCAAAGAGACCCAGTACTTC

clone size: -
V gene: TRBV10-3
D gene: -
J gene: TRBJ2-3
CDR3 protein: CAIRPALVDTQYF
CDR3 DNA: TGTGCCATCAGACCAGCACTAGTTGATACGCAGTATTTT

clone size: -
V gene: TRBV6-5
D gene: -
J gene: TRBJ1-3
CDR3 protein: CASTDAINSGNTIYF
CDR3 DNA: TGTGCCAGCACCGACGCTATAAACTCTGGAAACACCATATATTTT

clone size: -
V gene: TRBV7-3
D gene: TRBD2
J gene: TRBJ2-3
CDR3 protein: CASSLSWLAGGTDTQYF
CDR3 DNA: TGTGCCAGCAGCTTAAGTTGGCTAGCGGGAGGGACAGATACGCAGTATTTT

clone size: -
V gene: TRBV7-9
D gene: -
J gene: TRBJ2-2
CDR3 protein: CATSTVTNTGELFF
CDR3 DNA: TGTGCCACCTCTACCGTTACGAACACCGGGGAGCTGTTTTTT

clone size: -
V gene: TRBV29-1
D gene: -
J gene: TRBJ2-7
CDR3 protein: CSGDWGYEQYF
CDR3 DNA: TGCAGCGGTGACTGGGGTTACGAGCAGTACTTC

clone size: -
V gene: TRBV2
D gene: TRBD2
J gene: TRBJ2-1
CDR3 protein: CASMSGRAPNEQFF
CDR3 DNA: TGTGCCAGCATGTCCGGGAGGGCCCCCAATGAGCAGTTCTTC

clone size: -
V gene: TRBV7-9
D gene: TRBD2
J gene: TRBJ2-7
CDR3 protein: CASSPPAGGSNYEQYF
CDR3 DNA: TGTGCCAGCAGCCCCCCCGCTGGCGGGAGTAACTACGAGCAGTACTTC

clone size: -
V gene: TRBV7-9
D gene: -
J gene: TRBJ1-1
CDR3 protein: CASSLAFRSTEAFF
CDR3 DNA: TGTGCCAGCAGCTTAGCGTTCAGAAGCACTGAAGCTTTCTTT

clone size: -
V gene: TRBV28
D gene: -
J gene: TRBJ1-5
CDR3 protein: CASSLSTSNQPQHF
CDR3 DNA: TGTGCCAGCAGTTTAAGTACGAGCAATCAGCCCCAGCATTTT

clone size: -
V gene: TRBV27
D gene: -
J gene: TRBJ2-3
CDR3 protein: CASSLSAGLTDTQYF
CDR3 DNA: TGTGCCAGCAGTTTATCGGCGGGACTCACAGATACGCAGTATTTT

clone size: -
V gene: TRBV28
D gene: -
J gene: TRBJ2-1
CDR3 protein: CASSFWASSYNEQFF
CDR3 DNA: TGTGCCAGCAGTTTTTGGGCCAGCTCCTACAATGAGCAGTTCTTC

clone size: -
V gene: TRBV29-1
D gene: TRBD1
J gene: TRBJ2-3
CDR3 protein: CSVPRGQGGLFSTDTQYF
CDR3 DNA: TGCAGCGTTCCCAGGGGACAGGGGGGACTATTTTCTACAGATACGCAGTATTTT

clone size: -
V gene: TRBV29-1
D gene: -
J gene: TRBJ2-7
CDR3 protein: CSVAGDRYEQYF
CDR3 DNA: TGCAGCGTTGCGGGGGATCGGTACGAGCAGTACTTC

clone size: -
V gene: TRBV21-1
D gene: -
J gene: TRBJ1-1
CDR3 protein: CASSKGGQADKLNTEAFF
CDR3 DNA: TGTGCCAGCAGCAAAGGGGGACAGGCAGATAAACTGAACACTGAAGCTTTCTTT

clone size: -
V gene: TRBV6-1
D gene: -
J gene: TRBJ2-4
CDR3 protein: CASSEESSLTLAKNIQYF
CDR3 DNA: TGTGCCAGCAGTGAAGAGTCGTCGCTGACACTAGCCAAAAACATTCAGTACTTC

clone size: -
V gene: TRBV5-4
D gene: -
J gene: TRBJ2-5
CDR3 protein: CASRRDSGFQETQYF
CDR3 DNA: TGTGCCAGCAGGCGGGACAGTGGGTTCCAAGAGACCCAGTACTTC

clone size: -
V gene: TRBV4-1
D gene: -
J gene: TRBJ2-5
CDR3 protein: CASSQDLASGETQYF
CDR3 DNA: TGCGCCAGCAGCCAAGATTTGGCAAGCGGGGAGACCCAGTACTTC

clone size: -
V gene: TRBV9
D gene: -
J gene: TRBJ2-1
CDR3 protein: CASSPSHPEQFF
CDR3 DNA: TGTGCCAGCAGCCCATCACATCCGGAGCAGTTCTTC

clone size: -
V gene: TRBV10-3
D gene: TRBD1
J gene: TRBJ2-7
CDR3 protein: CAITGENEYEQYF
CDR3 DNA: TGTGCCATTACAGGGGAGAACGAGTACGAGCAGTACTTC

clone size: -
V gene: TRBV5-8
D gene: -
J gene: TRBJ2-1
CDR3 protein: CASSGGRVSWNEQFF
CDR3 DNA: TGTGCCAGCAGCGGGGGACGGGTTTCGTGGAATGAGCAGTTCTTC

clone size: once
V gene: TRBV14
D gene: -
J gene: TRBJ1-2
CDR3 protein: CASSQGPHRDYNYGYTF
CDR3 DNA: TGTGCCAGCAGCCAAGGACCTCACAGGGACTATAACTATGGCTACACCTTC

clone size: -
V gene: TRBV4-3
D gene: TRBD2
J gene: TRBJ2-1
CDR3 protein: CASSHLAGSSYNEQFF
CDR3 DNA: TGCGCCAGCAGCCACTTAGCGGGAAGCTCCTACAATGAGCAGTTCTTC

clone size: -
V gene: TRBV25-1
D gene: -
J gene: TRBJ1-1
CDR3 protein: CASSEYDRQAEAFF
CDR3 DNA: TGTGCCAGCAGTGAATACGACAGGCAAGCTGAAGCTTTCTTT

clone size: -
V gene: TRBV11-2
D gene: -
J gene: TRBJ2-1
CDR3 protein: CASSLGAEGSYNEQFF
CDR3 DNA: TGTGCCAGCAGCTTAGGAGCGGAGGGCTCCTACAATGAGCAGTTCTTC

clone size: -
V gene: TRBV5-6
D gene: -
J gene: TRBJ2-5
CDR3 protein: CASRSAPQETQYF
CDR3 DNA: TGTGCCAGCAGAAGTGCTCCACAAGAGACCCAGTACTTC

clone size: once
V gene: TRBV7-8
D gene: -
J gene: TRBJ1-1
CDR3 protein: CASSLAARGTEAFF
CDR3 DNA: TGTGCCAGCAGCTTAGCCGCCAGAGGCACTGAAGCTTTCTTT

clone size: -
V gene: TRBV27
D gene: -
J gene: TRBJ2-3
CDR3 protein: CASSPLVQASSTDTQYF
CDR3 DNA: TGTGCCAGCAGTCCCTTGGTACAAGCCTCTAGCACAGATACGCAGTATTTT

clone size: -
V gene: TRBV5-1
D gene: TRBD1
J gene: TRBJ2-7
CDR3 protein: CASSPPGQSYEQYF
CDR3 DNA: TGCGCCAGCAGCCCCCCGGGACAGTCCTACGAGCAGTACTTC

clone size: -
V gene: TRBV2
D gene: -
J gene: TRBJ1-2
CDR3 protein: CASSDSWGSGYTF
CDR3 DNA: TGTGCCAGCAGTGATTCGTGGGGATCTGGCTACACCTTC

clone size: -
V gene: TRBV29-1
D gene: -
J gene: TRBJ2-4
CDR3 protein: CSVRLSTNIQYF
CDR3 DNA: TGCAGCGTTAGGTTAAGCACAAACATTCAGTACTTC

clone size: -
V gene: TRBV4-1
D gene: -
J gene: TRBJ1-5
CDR3 protein: CASSQVGGRGGQPQHF
CDR3 DNA: TGCGCCAGCAGCCAAGTAGGAGGCAGGGGCGGTCAGCCCCAGCATTTT

clone size: -
V gene: TRBV27
D gene: -
J gene: TRBJ1-5
CDR3 protein: CASSLGPSGQPQHF
CDR3 DNA: TGTGCCAGCAGTCTAGGGCCCTCGGGGCAGCCCCAGCATTTT

clone size: -
V gene: TRBV29-1
D gene: TRBD2
J gene: TRBJ2-3
CDR3 protein: CSSLGGAGVSDTQYF
CDR3 DNA: TGCAGCTCCCTCGGGGGAGCGGGAGTGTCAGATACGCAGTATTTT

clone size: -
V gene: TRBV19
D gene: -
J gene: TRBJ1-4
CDR3 protein: CASSRVPAFEKLFF
CDR3 DNA: TGTGCCAGTAGTAGGGTCCCCGCATTCGAAAAACTGTTTTTT

clone size: -
V gene: TRBV5-4
D gene: TRBD2
J gene: TRBJ2-5
CDR3 protein: CASSRLAGEVGETQYF
CDR3 DNA: TGTGCCAGCAGCCGACTAGCGGGAGAGGTGGGAGAGACCCAGTACTTC

clone size: few
V gene: TRBV19
D gene: TRBD2
J gene: TRBJ2-5
CDR3 protein: CASALGTSGETQYF
CDR3 DNA: TGTGCCAGTGCCCTTGGGACTAGCGGGGAGACCCAGTACTTC

clone size: -
V gene: TRBV6-5
D gene: -
J gene: TRBJ2-7
CDR3 protein: CASSYGDSYEQYF
CDR3 DNA: TGTGCCAGCAGTTATGGTGACTCCTACGAGCAGTACTTC

clone size: -
V gene: TRBV7-9
D gene: -
J gene: TRBJ2-1
CDR3 protein: CASLWGVGGSYNEQFF
CDR3 DNA: TGTGCCAGCCTCTGGGGGGTTGGAGGGTCCTACAATGAGCAGTTCTTC